This entry is about one T cell receptor beta chain. Primers: 60 Vbeta forward and 13 Jbeta reverse. Assay: immunoSEQ multiplex PCR; the TCRdb copy retains only in-frame clones and omits some. The data show roughly 200,000 clones, roughly 70% seen once. J lost 5 bases, V lost 5 bases, and 7 bases had no gene match. The germline CDR1 and CDR2 sequences are SEHNR and FQNEAQ (reference sequence). The CDR3 is 15 amino acids. The sample comes from a study of cytomegalovirus exposure and HLA in healthy donors. Sequenced sample: PBMCs. This receptor was obtained from a male donor in good health and CMV-seronegative. The genes are TRBV7-9 and TRBJ1-5; TRBD1 aligns across 9 bases. CDR3 DNA: TGTGCCAGCAGCCTGGGACAGGGCCATTATCAGCCCCAGCATTTT. The encoded protein is CASSLGQGHYQPQHF.